One sample yielded the 16 T cell receptor beta chains listed below, sequenced in a study of blood T cell repertoires in COVID-19. Some clones are missing from TCRdb's copy, which holds only in-frame ones; the method was immunoSEQ multiplex PCR. The table lists 220,000 or so clones, around 86% of them singletons. Sequencing was carried out using peripheral blood. All receptors come from a man in his sixties who had recovered from COVID-19.

This rearrangement joins TRBV27 to TRBJ1-1, with 8 bases fitting TRBD1. CDR3 length: 13 amino acids. V dropped 5 bases and J dropped 5; count of bases not matched to a gene: 4. Germline V CDR1 and CDR2: MNHEY, SMNVEV (reference sequence). CDR3 loop: CASSRQGRTEAFF. Written as DNA, the CDR3 is TGTGCCAGCAGTAGACAGGGGCGTACTGAAGCTTTCTTT.

V usage is TRBV5-4 and J usage is TRBJ1-4; TRBD1 aligns across 8 bases. The trim removed 4 bases at V and 3 bases at J, leaving 2 bases unmatched. Germline V gene sequence: CDR1 SGHNT, CDR2 YYREEE (reference sequence). CDR3 length equals 14 residues. The CDR3, as DNA: TGTGCCAGCAGCCAGGGGGCGGCTAATGAAAAACTGTTTTTT. Its translation is CASSQGAANEKLFF. Based on the CDR3 plus reference TRBV5-4 and TRBJ1-4, the full variable domain is ETGVTQSPTHLIKTRGQQVTLRCSSQSGHNTVSWYQQALGQGPQFIFQYYREEENGRGNFPPRFSGLQFPNYSSELNVNALELDDSALYLCASSQGAANEKLFFGSGTQLSVL.

This chain links TRBV3-1 (or the pseudogene TRBV3-2) with TRBJ2-1, with 11 bases lining up with TRBD2. This CDR3 is 16 amino acids long. V lost 5 bases to trimming and J lost 7 bases; unmatched junction nucleotides: 10. CDR1 and CDR2 from the germline V gene are LGHDT and YNNKEL (reference sequence). The CDR3 spells CASSSRLAGPSNEQFF. In DNA, the CDR3 is TGTGCCAGCAGCTCTCGACTAGCGGGGCCCTCGAATGAGCAGTTCTTC.

The chain joins TRBV19 to TRBJ2-7; the match to TRBD2 covers 9 bases. The CDR3 is 16 amino acids. V lost 5 bases and J lost 7; bases outside the gene matches: 15. Germline V lookup: CDR1 LNHDA, CDR2 SQIVND (reference sequence). In nucleotides, the CDR3 is TGTGCCAGTAGTCTGTGGGGTAGCGGGAGAATCATGGAGCAGTACTTC. It specifies CASSLWGSGRIMEQYF.

The V call is TRBV5-1, the J call TRBJ2-1, with D possibly being TRBD2 (8 bases). Trimming removed 4 bases at V and 0 bases at J, with 14 bases between. From germline, CDR1 is SGHRS and CDR2 YFSETQ. The CDR3 totals 16 residues. This chain's CDR3 is CASSPGGGLSYNEQFF. CDR3 DNA sequence: TGCGCCAGCAGCCCGGGAGGGGGCCTCTCCTACAATGAGCAGTTCTTC.

The count of this clone is one. The gene calls are TRBV12-5 and TRBJ1-4, with D possibly TRBD1 on 6 matching bases. V was clipped by 1 base and J by 4 bases, with 28 bases between them. The V gene's germline CDR1 is LGHNT and CDR2 FRNRAP. The CDR3 covers 21 residues. The CDR3 is CASGLGPKQGQGGGDNEKLFF. Written as DNA, the CDR3 is TGTGCTAGTGGTTTGGGCCCCAAACAAGGACAAGGGGGGGGCGATAATGAAAAACTGTTTTTT.

This sequence joins TRBV7-9 and TRBJ1-6, with unresolved D. The germline CDR1 and CDR2 sequences are SEHNR and FQNEAQ (reference sequence). V lost 5 bases to trimming and J lost 8 bases, with 13 bases between them. This CDR3 has 14 residues. The CDR3 coding sequence is TGTGCCAGCAGCCCCGGCGGGCGCGATTCACCCCTCCACTTT. It yields the protein CASSPGGRDSPLHF.

V gene TRBV5-1 combines with J gene TRBJ2-5, with D hard to call. Trimming cost V 0 bases and J 5 bases, with 5 bases left between them. This CDR3 spans 12 amino acids. Germline V gene sequence: CDR1 SGHRS, CDR2 YFSETQ. The CDR3 DNA reads as TGCGCCAGCAGCTTGGGCGTCGAGACCCAGTACTTC. Its protein product is CASSLGVETQYF.

The chain links TRBV30 to TRBJ1-5, with D uncertain. Trimming took off 0 bases at V and 4 bases at J, with 13 bases between the two ends. Germline CDR1 GTSNPN, CDR2 SVGIG (reference sequence). CDR3 length: 15 residues. CDR3 in DNA: TGTGCCTGGAGTGTACGTAGCATTGGTAATCAGCCCCAGCATTTT. It yields the protein CAWSVRSIGNQPQHF.

This clone was found once. The chain uses TRBV7-2 and TRBJ2-7; tentatively, D is TRBD2 (5 bases). This CDR3 region has 15 residues. Germline CDR1 reads SGHTA; CDR2 reads FQGNSA. Trimming pared 1 base from V and 4 bases from J, leaving 14 bases between. The CDR3 bases are TGTGCCAGCAGCTTAGAAAGCGGACGCGGGTACGAGCAGTACTTC. This gives the protein CASSLESGRGYEQYF. Full variable domain (remainder filled in from reference TRBV7-2 and TRBJ2-7): GAGVSQSPSNKVTEKGKDVELRCDPISGHTALYWYRQSLGQGLEFLIYFQGNSAPDKSGLPSDRFSAERTGGSVSTLTIQRTQQEDSAVYLCASSLESGRGYEQYFGPGTRLTVT.

The gene calls are TRBV6-5 and TRBJ1-1, with D perhaps matching TRBD1 (6 bases). CDR1 is MNHEY and CDR2 is SVGAGI in the germline V gene. V lost 0 bases to trimming and J lost 8 bases, with 16 bases between them. There are 15 residues in the CDR3. CDR3 sequence reads: CASSYSRKAGVEAFF. The CDR3 nucleotides read TGTGCCAGCAGTTACTCGAGGAAGGCAGGGGTCGAAGCTTTCTTT.

V is TRBV6-2 or TRBV6-3 and J is TRBJ2-2, with unresolved D. The V gene's germline CDR1 is MNHEY and CDR2 SVGEGT. This CDR3 comprises 13 residues. V lost 5 bases, J lost 3 bases, and 7 bases lay in between. CDR3 in amino acids: CASSPSHTGELFF. The CDR3 bases are TGTGCCAGCAGTCCCTCCCACACCGGGGAGCTGTTTTTT.

The chain recombines TRBV7-6 with TRBJ1-5; D gene uncertain. This CDR3 has 15 amino acids. Germline V gene data show CDR1 as SGHVS and CDR2 as FNYEAQ. V lost 4 bases, J lost 3 bases, and 13 bases lay in between. CDR3 nucleotides: TGTGCCAGCAGCTATGCGGCCGGTATCAATCAGCCCCAGCATTTT. This encodes CASSYAAGINQPQHF.

In its sample, this clone was seen once. V usage is TRBV2 and J usage is TRBJ2-7; the D gene is possibly TRBD2 (5 bases). There are 14 residues in the CDR3. Germline loops: CDR1 SNHLY, CDR2 FYNNEI. Trimming pared 4 bases from V and 1 base from J, leaving 11 bases between. CDR3 sequence: CASSVGGASYEQYF. CDR3 bases: TGTGCCAGCAGTGTCGGAGGAGCTTCCTACGAGCAGTACTTC. Using reference TRBV2 and TRBJ2-7 for the parts outside the CDR3, the full variable domain is EPEVTQTPSHQVTQMGQEVILRCVPISNHLYFYWYRQILGQKVEFLVSFYNNEISEKSEIFDDQFSVERPDGSNFTLKIRSTKLEDSAMYFCASSVGGASYEQYFGPGTRLTVT.

The V and J genes are TRBV5-1 and TRBJ2-2; TRBD2 is a possible D gene (6 bases). Germline V gene data show CDR1 as SGHRS and CDR2 as YFSETQ. V was shortened by 6 bases and J by 3 bases, with 15 bases between the two germline ends. The CDR3 spans 15 residues. As DNA, the CDR3 is TGCGCCAGCACCCATGGAGGAGGGGACACCGGGGAGCTGTTTTTT. Its protein is CASTHGGGDTGELFF.

The V and J genes are TRBV7-9 and TRBJ1-2; a possible D gene is TRBD1 (5 bases). CDR1 is SEHNR and CDR2 is FQNEAQ in the germline V gene (reference sequence). The V end was cut by 2 bases, the J end by 4 bases, with 11 bases between. The CDR3 runs to 14 residues. The CDR3 sequence is CASSLKEGSYGYTF. The CDR3 region has the DNA TGTGCCAGCAGCTTAAAGGAGGGGAGCTATGGCTACACCTTC.